The 27 T cell receptor beta chains presented below share a single source sample, sequenced in a study of vaccination effects on CD4 cells after COVID-19. Using viral peptide pools, the ViraFEST assay grew out antigen-specific CD4+ T cells prior to sequencing. Following a roughly ten-day culture, CD4+ T cells were purified. Negative nucleocapsid antibody tests before and after vaccination confirmed no previous SARS-CoV-2 infection. These receptors are not linked to any known antigen. Only in-frame clones appear in the TCRdb table, and some are missing; sequencing was by immunoSEQ multiplex PCR. The table records about 55,000 clones, roughly 70% of them present only once. Sequenced here: CD4+ T cells from PBMCs cultured with SARS-CoV-2 spike peptides, sampled before COVID-19 vaccination. The receptors were sampled from a human donor who received a COVID-19 vaccine.

This clone was recorded only once. J is TRBJ1-2 and V is TRBV6-5; perhaps TRBD1 as D (6 bases). The CDR3 extends over 13 amino acids. Germline V gene data show CDR1 as MNHEY and CDR2 as SVGAGI. V was clipped by 5 bases and J by 5 bases, with 12 bases between them. CDR3 DNA: TGTGCCAGCAGTCTTGCAGGGGAATATGGCTACACCTTC. Translation gives CASSLAGEYGYTF.

The V gene is TRBV19, the J gene TRBJ2-1, with TRBD1 identical over 8 bases. Germline trimming cut 5 bases from V and 1 base from J; bases unmatched to any gene: 7. This CDR3 has 16 residues. Germline V gene data show CDR1 as LNHDA and CDR2 as SQIVND (reference sequence). As DNA, the CDR3 is TGTGCCAGTAGTCGCGGACAGGGACGGTCCTACAATGAGCAGTTCTTC. The encoded protein is CASSRGQGRSYNEQFF.

This chain joins TRBV19 and TRBJ1-5; D unresolved. Trimming pared 0 bases from V and 5 bases from J, leaving 8 bases between. The CDR3 is made up of 14 amino acids. Per the germline V gene, CDR1 is LNHDA and CDR2 is SQIVND (reference sequence). In DNA, the CDR3 is TGTGCCAGTAGTATAGATGGCGCCGATCAGCCCCAGCATTTT. Its protein product is CASSIDGADQPQHF.

The CDR3 loop is CASSRGTAGEKLFF. As DNA, the CDR3 is TGTGCCAGCAGCCGAGGGACAGCGGGGGAAAAACTGTTTTTT. The rearrangement links TRBV7-9 to TRBJ1-4, with 7 bases identical to TRBD1. The CDR3 is 14 residues long. Germline assignment: CDR1 SEHNR and CDR2 FQNEAQ (reference sequence). With V trimmed by 5 bases and J by 8 bases, 8 bases remained unmatched.

CDR3 DNA sequence: TGTGCCAGCAGCTTAGTGGTTAGCGGGAGTAGGGAGACCCAGTACTTC. Protein product: CASSLVVSGSRETQYF. The genes are TRBV7-6 and TRBJ2-5; 9 positions agree with TRBD2. The CDR3 covers 16 residues. J lost 5 bases, V lost 1 base, and 8 bases had no gene match. Germline CDR1 SGHVS, CDR2 FNYEAQ. Supplemented by reference TRBV7-6 and TRBJ2-5, the full variable domain reads GAGVSQSPRYKVTKRGQDVALRCDPISGHVSLYWYRQALGQGPEFLTYFNYEAQQDKSGLPNDRFSAERPEGSISTLTIQRTEQRDSAMYRCASSLVVSGSRETQYFGPGTRLLVL.

The V and J genes are TRBV4-1 and TRBJ1-1; no clear D. Germline assignment: CDR1 MGHRA and CDR2 YSYEKL. The length of the CDR3 is 14 residues. Trimming pared 4 bases from V and 5 bases from J, leaving 14 bases between. CDR3 region: CASSPPGYSTEAFF. CDR3 coding DNA: TGCGCCAGCAGCCCTCCGGGGTACTCTACTGAAGCTTTCTTT.

This clone was seen more than once but under ten times. The chain recombines TRBV5-6 with TRBJ1-2; D is unclear. V lost 0 bases to trimming and J lost 4 bases, with 7 bases between them. The CDR3 covers 13 residues. CDR1 and CDR2 from the germline V gene are SGHDT and YYEEEE. The CDR3 loop reads CASSLGEGYGYTF. The CDR3 DNA follows: TGTGCCAGCAGCTTGGGCGAAGGCTATGGCTACACCTTC.

The J gene is TRBJ2-5, the V gene TRBV5-1; TRBD1 matches 12 bases. Trimming cost V 4 bases and J 5 bases; bases outside gene matches: 3. In germline, CDR1 is SGHRS, CDR2 YFSETQ. The CDR3 covers 14 residues. The CDR3 sequence: CASSGDRGRETQYF. Written as DNA, the CDR3 is TGCGCCAGCAGCGGGGACAGGGGGCGTGAGACCCAGTACTTC.

In this sample, this clone turned up once. The genes are TRBV28 and TRBJ1-5; D is unclear. V lost 8 bases and J lost 1, with 9 bases in between. This CDR3 is built from 13 residues. The germline V gene encodes CDR1 MDHEN and CDR2 SYDVKM. As DNA, the CDR3 is TGTGCCAGCCGCAGGTTAAGCAATCAGCCCCAGCATTTT. Its translation: CASRRLSNQPQHF. The whole variable domain, filled in from reference TRBV28 and TRBJ1-5, reads DVKVTQSSRYLVKRTGEKVFLECVQDMDHENMFWYRQDPGLGLRLIYFSYDVKMKEKGDIPEGYSVSREKKERFSLILESASTNQTSMYLCASRRLSNQPQHFGDGTRLSIL.

Of note for this clone: One end of the junction fails to match germline, which may point to a read error. The chain links TRBV23-1 to TRBJ1-2; D may be TRBD1 (6 bases). TRBV23-1 has ORF status, its function being uncertain. This CDR3 region has 8 residues. CDR3 residues: CAREGGAF. CDR3 DNA sequence: TGCGCCAGGGAGGGGGGGGCCTTC.

V is TRBV19 and J is TRBJ1-5; maybe TRBD1 (6 bases). The length of the CDR3 is 15 residues. V dropped 5 bases and J dropped 3 bases, with 14 bases sitting between them. In germline, CDR1 is LNHDA, CDR2 SQIVND (reference sequence). The CDR3 DNA follows: TGTGCCAGTAGTCTTGACAGGACCAACAATCAGCCCCAGCATTTT. The encoded protein is CASSLDRTNNQPQHF.

The chain joins TRBV9 to TRBJ1-6; weak D call: TRBD1 (6 bases). The germline gives CDR1 SGDLS, CDR2 YYNGEE. The ends were cut back, 3 bases at V and 6 bases at J, with 16 bases in the middle. CDR3 length equals 16 residues. The CDR3 sequence is CASSGPDSPLNSPLHF. CDR3 sequence (DNA): TGTGCCAGCAGCGGCCCGGACAGCCCACTTAATTCACCCCTCCACTTT.

This chain uses TRBV7-2 with TRBJ2-1; no clear D gene. CDR3 size: 14 residues. Germline CDR1 SGHTA, CDR2 FQGNSA. Trimming took 7 bases from V and 7 from J, leaving 17 bases between them. The chain's CDR3 is CASTRPGPRNEQFF. For the CDR3, the DNA is TGTGCCAGCACCCGTCCCGGACCGCGGAATGAGCAGTTCTTC.

This clone has just a few counts. The CDR3 DNA reads as TGTGCCAGCAGCTTAGGGTTCTACAATGAGCAGTTCTTC. Encoded protein: CASSLGFYNEQFF. This chain connects TRBV7-9 to TRBJ2-1; no clear D. Germline values: CDR1 SEHNR, CDR2 FQNEAQ (reference sequence). V was cut by 1 base and J by 3 bases, with 4 bases left in between. The CDR3 is 13 residues long.

This clone was observed once. The V call is TRBV30, the J call TRBJ1-1; unclear D gene. CDR1 GTSNPN and CDR2 SVGIG come from the germline V gene (reference sequence). The CDR3 is 13 amino acids. Trimming took 1 base from V and 4 from J, leaving 10 bases between them. The chain's CDR3 is CAWSEKGSTEAFF. CDR3 DNA sequence: TGTGCCTGGAGTGAAAAAGGGAGCACTGAAGCTTTCTTT.

The CDR3 nucleotides read TGTGCCAGCAGTGAAGTGCTCGGGACAGGGGCCTATGGCTACACCTTC. Translated: CASSEVLGTGAYGYTF. The J gene is TRBJ1-2, the V gene TRBV6-1; 10 bases are a match to TRBD1. The CDR3 contains 16 residues. Germline V CDR1 and CDR2: MNHNS, SASEGT. J was trimmed by 4 bases and V by 1 base; bases with no gene match: 6.

V usage is TRBV7-9 and J usage is TRBJ2-2; 9 bases are shared with TRBD1. V lost 1 base, J lost 3 bases, and 3 bases stayed unmatched. Germline V lookup: CDR1 SEHNR, CDR2 FQNEAQ (reference sequence). The CDR3 is 16 amino acids. The CDR3 is CASSLGTGEDTGELFF. The CDR3 nucleotides are TGTGCCAGCAGCTTAGGGACAGGGGAAGACACCGGGGAGCTGTTTTTT.

V is TRBV6-2 or TRBV6-3 and J is TRBJ2-5; D is uncertain. The CDR3 runs to 14 residues. Germline V gene data show CDR1 as MNHEY and CDR2 as SVGEGT. Trimming stripped 6 bases from V and 1 base from J, with 12 bases between. CDR3 amino acids: CASSPWAPQETQYF. The CDR3 DNA is TGTGCCAGCAGCCCCTGGGCACCCCAAGAGACCCAGTACTTC.

The chain uses TRBV3-1 (or the pseudogene TRBV3-2) and TRBJ2-1; 14 bases line up with TRBD2. With 4 bases clipped from V and 5 bases from J, the junction kept 4 bases outside the gene matches. This CDR3 contains 16 residues. Per the germline V gene, CDR1 is LGHDT and CDR2 is YNNKEL (reference sequence). This CDR3 is CASSPTSGGAHNEQFF. CDR3 in DNA: TGTGCCAGCAGCCCGACTAGCGGGGGGGCCCACAATGAGCAGTTCTTC.

This clone appeared a single time. The genes are TRBV6-5 and TRBJ1-1; no definite D call. Trimming removed 0 bases from V and 5 bases from J, with 13 bases in between. The CDR3 is 15 amino acids. Germline V CDR1 and CDR2: MNHEY, SVGAGI. The CDR3 loop is CASSYSSRGRTEAFF. CDR3 nucleotide sequence: TGTGCCAGCAGTTACTCGAGTCGGGGAAGGACTGAAGCTTTCTTT.

This clone turned up a few times. This sequence joins TRBV10-3 and TRBJ2-1; 10 nucleotides line up with TRBD2. Germline CDR1 reads ENHRY; CDR2 reads SYGVKD. The CDR3 sequence is 13 residues long. V was clipped by 8 bases and J by 4 bases; unmatched bases: 2. Written as DNA, the CDR3 is TGTGCCATCGGACTAGCGGTTTACAATGAGCAGTTCTTC. Residues: CAIGLAVYNEQFF.

The chain combines TRBV5-5 with TRBJ2-3, with TRBD1 matching 8 bases. CDR1 is SGHKS and CDR2 is YYEKEE in the germline V gene (reference sequence). CDR3 size: 15 residues. With V trimmed by 4 bases and J by 2 bases, 6 bases remained unmatched. The CDR3 here is CASSPGTGYTDTQYF. CDR3 bases: TGTGCCAGCAGCCCCGGGACAGGCTACACAGATACGCAGTATTTT.

V and J are TRBV30 and TRBJ2-7, with 8 bases fitting TRBD1. From germline, CDR1 is GTSNPN and CDR2 SVGIG (reference sequence). J gave up 0 bases and V 1 base, and 11 bases lay outside the gene matches. This CDR3 comprises 17 residues. The CDR3 DNA reads as TGTGCCTGGAGTGGCGGTCACCGGGACAGGCCCTCCTACGAGCAGTACTTC. This sequence encodes CAWSGGHRDRPSYEQYF.

The table lists this clone with a count of one. This chain uses TRBV10-2 with TRBJ1-5, with a tentative D call TRBD1 (6 bases). V was trimmed by 5 bases and J by 5 bases, leaving 10 bases between them. The CDR3 runs 13 residues. The germline V gene has CDR1 WSHSY and CDR2 SAAADI. The CDR3 is CASSQQGDQPQHF. The DNA for the CDR3 is TGCGCCAGCAGTCAACAGGGTGATCAGCCCCAGCATTTT.

In DNA, the CDR3 is TGTGCCAGCACTTCCGGGACCTCTGGAAACACCATATATTTT. This gives the protein CASTSGTSGNTIYF. The chain joins TRBV6-5 to TRBJ1-3; D might be TRBD1 (5 bases). The germline CDR1 and CDR2 sequences are MNHEY and SVGAGI. The CDR3 length is 14 residues. V was pared by 7 bases and J by 0 bases, with 10 bases between.

The chain links TRBV27 to TRBJ1-6, with D possibly being TRBD1 (5 bases). Germline V CDR1 and CDR2: MNHEY, SMNVEV (reference sequence). This CDR3 has 15 residues. V dropped 0 bases and J dropped 9 bases, with 12 bases sitting between them. CDR3: CASSLSQGTGSPLHF. The DNA for the CDR3 is TGTGCCAGCAGTTTATCTCAGGGTACGGGTTCACCCCTCCACTTT.

V is TRBV4-2 and J is TRBJ1-6; D uncertain. Trimming removed 1 base at V and 7 bases at J, with 11 bases between. The germline V gene has CDR1 LGHNA and CDR2 YNFKEQ. This CDR3 is 15 amino acids long. The CDR3 coding sequence is TGTGCCAGCAGCCAAGGAGAGGTGGGGAATTCACCCCTCCACTTT. Translated: CASSQGEVGNSPLHF.